The 27 T cell receptor beta chains in this list originate from one sample, sequenced in a study of beta chain features in type 1 diabetes. Expressed TCRB transcripts were sequenced because the isolated RNA had all been reverse transcribed beforehand. Assay: immunoSEQ multiplex PCR; the TCRdb copy retains only in-frame clones and omits some. Among 150,000 to 190,000 clones listed, roughly 8% were seen once. Sequencing was performed on central memory CD4+ T cells from blood. These receptors came from a young man in good health.

This clone has a count of ten or more. The rearrangement links TRBV7-2 to TRBJ2-3; 7 bases are a match to TRBD1. This CDR3 contains 15 residues. Trimming removed 5 bases from V and 3 bases from J; junction bases left unmatched: 8. The germline CDR1 and CDR2 sequences are SGHTA and FQGNSA. CDR3 nucleotide sequence: TGTGCCAGCAGCCCCACTGGACAGGCAACAGATACGCAGTATTTT. Its protein product is CASSPTGQATDTQYF.

The chain links TRBV6-6 to TRBJ2-1; 9 positions agree with TRBD2. This CDR3 is built from 14 residues. With 2 bases clipped from V and 15 bases from J, the junction kept 11 bases outside the gene matches. Germline values: CDR1 MNHNY, CDR2 SVGAGI (reference sequence). DNA of the CDR3: TGTGCCAGCAGTTACGCGGGGCTAGCGGGAATACTGTTCTTC. Protein: CASSYAGLAGILFF.

This clone occurred a few times. Here the CDR3 reads CASRPRRASTDTQYF. The CDR3 region has the DNA TGTGCCAGCAGACCCAGGCGCGCTAGCACAGATACGCAGTATTTT. The rearrangement links TRBV7-8 to TRBJ2-3; no clear D. CDR3 length equals 15 residues. Germline CDR1 and CDR2: SGHVS and FQNEAQ. V was cut by 6 bases and J by 0 bases, with 13 bases left in between.

The chain carries TRBV2 and TRBJ1-1, with D possibly matching TRBD1 (6 bases). With 7 bases removed from V and 1 base from J, the gap between germline ends came to 10 bases. CDR3 length: 13 amino acids. CDR1 is SNHLY, CDR2 FYNNEI, per germline. The CDR3 DNA reads TGTGCCAGCATGCAGGGGCCGAACACTGAAGCTTTCTTT. It specifies CASMQGPNTEAFF.

In its sample, this clone was seen a few times. V and J are TRBV7-8 and TRBJ2-1; D call uncertain. The CDR3 is 17 amino acids. The germline V gene encodes CDR1 SGHVS and CDR2 FQNEAQ. V dropped 5 bases and J dropped 7 bases, with 24 bases sitting between them. CDR3 bases: TGTGCCAGCAGCGCCCGGAGTACTGGCTCTCATAGGAATGAGCAGTTCTTC. It encodes CASSARSTGSHRNEQFF.

Turning to this clone: Other DNA variants within this sample encode the same CDR3. V is TRBV2 and J is TRBJ2-7; TRBD1 might be the D (6 bases). The CDR3 runs 13 residues. Per germline, CDR1 SNHLY and CDR2 FYNNEI. V was pared by 4 bases and J by 3 bases, with 10 bases between. CDR3 region: CASSGPRGYEQYF. The CDR3 DNA sequence: TGTGCCAGCAGTGGGCCCAGGGGCTACGAGCAGTACTTC.

This clone has more than one count but fewer than ten. The genes are TRBV30 and TRBJ2-5; 12 bases fit TRBD2. CDR1 is GTSNPN, CDR2 SVGIG, per germline (reference sequence). Trimming took 2 bases from V and 4 from J; bases not matched to a gene: 11. The CDR3 spans 17 residues. This CDR3 reads CAWSQTSGSAGGETQYF. DNA for the CDR3: TGTGCCTGGAGTCAGACTAGCGGGAGTGCTGGGGGAGAGACCCAGTACTTC. Combining the CDR3 with reference TRBV30 and TRBJ2-5 gives the whole variable domain SQTIHQWPATLVQPVGSPLSLECTVEGTSNPNLYWYRQAAGRGLQLLFYSVGIGQISSEVPQNLSASRPQDRQFILSSKKLLLSDSGFYLCAWSQTSGSAGGETQYFGPGTRLLVL.

This clone was seen only a few times. The gene calls are TRBV7-2 and TRBJ1-5, with a tentative D call TRBD1 (6 bases). This CDR3 spans 15 amino acids. The germline CDR1 and CDR2 sequences are SGHTA and FQGNSA. Trimming pared 5 bases from V and 7 bases from J, leaving 18 bases between. CDR3: CASSPAGGAKQPQHF. DNA for the CDR3: TGTGCCAGCAGCCCTGCCGGGGGGGCAAAGCAGCCCCAGCATTTT.

This clone was counted between two and nine times. The V call is TRBV19, the J call TRBJ2-7; the match to TRBD2 covers 7 bases. The CDR3 consists of 14 residues. The J segment lost 2 bases and the V segment lost 6 bases, leaving 7 bases of the junction unmatched. The germline gives CDR1 LNHDA, CDR2 SQIVND (reference sequence). CDR3 in amino acids: CASSWLAVTYEQYF. CDR3 sequence (DNA): TGTGCCAGTAGCTGGCTAGCGGTAACCTACGAGCAGTACTTC. The variable domain in full, with the rest retrieved from reference TRBV19 and TRBJ2-7, is DGGITQSPKYLFRKEGQNVTLSCEQNLNHDAMYWYRQDPGQGLRLIYYSQIVNDFQKGDIAEGYSVSREKKESFPLTVTSAQKNPTAFYLCASSWLAVTYEQYFGPGTRLTVT.

In its sample, this clone was seen a few times. The chain employs TRBV6-5 and TRBJ1-4; D call uncertain. Trimming removed 5 bases from V and 7 bases from J, with 11 bases in between. Germline V gene data show CDR1 as MNHEY and CDR2 as SVGAGI. There are 13 residues in the CDR3. This CDR3 reads CASSVVRSEKLFF. CDR3 DNA sequence: TGTGCCAGCAGTGTAGTAAGGAGTGAAAAACTGTTTTTT.

In this sample, this clone turned up a few times. The chain uses TRBV28 and TRBJ2-7; no clear D gene. The CDR3 length is 10 residues. The germline V and J ends were trimmed by 4 bases and 8 bases, with 6 bases remaining between them. Germline V gene data show CDR1 as MDHEN and CDR2 as SYDVKM. This CDR3 is CASSSFQQYF. The CDR3 region has the DNA TGTGCCAGCAGTTCCTTTCAGCAGTACTTC.

The chain is built from TRBV28 and TRBJ2-7; no reliable D call. Germline V lookup: CDR1 MDHEN, CDR2 SYDVKM. The CDR3 totals 11 residues. The V end lost 5 bases, the J end lost 2 bases, and 4 bases lay between the germline ends. CDR3 in amino acids: CASSVTYEQYF. The CDR3 DNA follows: TGTGCCAGCAGTGTAACCTACGAGCAGTACTTC.

The chain joins TRBV7-8 to TRBJ1-2, with D unclear. The CDR3 spans 14 residues. The V end lost 4 bases, the J end lost 4 bases, and 13 bases lay between the germline ends. Germline lookup yields CDR1 SGHVS and CDR2 FQNEAQ. The CDR3 loop reads CASSSLTSSYGYTF. The CDR3, as DNA: TGTGCCAGCAGCTCCCTGACAAGCTCCTATGGCTACACCTTC.

This clone was seen a few times. The V call is TRBV28, the J call TRBJ1-5; D is undetermined. CDR3 size: 13 residues. Trimming left V 8 bases short and J 4 bases short, with 12 bases between. The germline CDR1 and CDR2 sequences are MDHEN and SYDVKM. The CDR3 DNA reads as TGTGCCAGCCACCCTACCCTAAATCAGCCCCAGCATTTT. It codes for CASHPTLNQPQHF.

The J gene is TRBJ2-7, the V gene TRBV7-2; TRBD1 matches at 7 bases. The CDR3 contains 13 residues. Unmatched junction bases numbered 3, after V lost 3 bases and J lost 4 bases. Germline V gene lookup returns CDR1 SGHTA and CDR2 FQGNSA. The CDR3 DNA follows: TGTGCCAGCAGCTTGGGGGACAGATACGAGCAGTACTTC. This codes for CASSLGDRYEQYF.

The genes are TRBV18 and TRBJ2-1; the match to TRBD2 covers 14 bases. V gave up 6 bases and J gave up 2 bases; unmatched junction bases: 3. The germline CDR1 and CDR2 sequences are KGHSH and LQKENI. This CDR3 has 16 amino acids. The CDR3 nucleotides are TGTGCCAGCTCCAGGACTAGCGGGGGGCCCTACAATGAGCAGTTCTTC. It is translated as CASSRTSGGPYNEQFF.

This clone turned up a few times. The DNA of the CDR3 is TGTGCCACCCAACACGGAGGGATACCCACCTACGAGCAGTACTTC. Translating gives CATQHGGIPTYEQYF. The gene calls are TRBV7-9 and TRBJ2-7; TRBD2 is a possible D gene (6 bases). V dropped 10 bases and J dropped 2 bases, with 21 bases sitting between them. Germline-derived CDR1 and CDR2 are SEHNR and FQNEAQ (reference sequence). The CDR3 is 15 amino acids.

This clone was counted a few times. V gene TRBV19 combines with J gene TRBJ1-1; D is ambiguous. V gave up 6 bases and J gave up 0 bases, with 11 bases separating them. Germline CDR1 and CDR2: LNHDA and SQIVND (reference sequence). This CDR3 comprises 14 residues. The CDR3 DNA follows: TGTGCCAGTAGGATGGAACAGTTGAACACTGAAGCTTTCTTT. This sequence encodes CASRMEQLNTEAFF.

This clone has just a few counts. V is TRBV5-1 and J is TRBJ2-3; unclear D gene. The CDR3 has 13 residues. Germline V gives CDR1 SGHRS, CDR2 YFSETQ. V was trimmed by 4 bases and J by 3 bases, leaving 9 bases between them. For the CDR3, the DNA is TGCGCCAGCAGCCCGGAGAGTACAGATACGCAGTATTTT. It is translated as CASSPESTDTQYF.

This clone was detected only a few times. The chain combines TRBV7-2 with TRBJ1-2, with 9 nucleotides matching TRBD1. Germline loops: CDR1 SGHTA, CDR2 FQGNSA. This CDR3 is 15 amino acids long. The trim removed 5 bases at V and 4 bases at J, leaving 8 bases unmatched. CDR3: CASSPNRGRSYGYTF. As DNA, the CDR3 is TGTGCCAGCAGCCCCAACAGGGGGCGGAGCTATGGCTACACCTTC.

The chain has TRBV6-5 and TRBJ2-7; D uncertain. Germline CDR1 and CDR2: MNHEY and SVGAGI. V was cut by 7 bases and J by 4 bases, with 8 bases left in between. The CDR3 contains 11 residues. CDR3 bases: TGTGCCAGCACCTACGGGTACGAGCAGTACTTC. Translating it yields CASTYGYEQYF.

The CDR3 sequence: CASSLERERFIEQFF. CDR3 bases: TGTGCCAGCAGCTTGGAGCGGGAGCGCTTTATAGAGCAGTTCTTC. The chain couples TRBV7-2 to TRBJ2-1; 8 bases fit TRBD2. Germline trimming cut 3 bases from V and 10 bases from J; bases unmatched to any gene: 11. Per the germline V gene, CDR1 is SGHTA and CDR2 is FQGNSA. This CDR3 has 15 amino acids.

The chain links TRBV9 to TRBJ2-2, with D maybe TRBD2 (7 bases). This CDR3 has 17 residues. Trimming left V 4 bases short and J 3 bases short, with 19 bases between. Per germline, CDR1 SGDLS and CDR2 YYNGEE. The CDR3 DNA follows: TGTGCCAGCAGCCTCATAAGGGGGGGAACGGACACCGGGGAGCTGTTTTTT. Translated: CASSLIRGGTDTGELFF.

The chain is built from TRBV7-2 and TRBJ2-7; maybe TRBD2 (5 bases). CDR1 and CDR2 from the germline V gene are SGHTA and FQGNSA. V lost 5 bases and J 3 bases, leaving 11 bases between the germline ends. The CDR3 sequence is 13 residues long. The CDR3 spells CASSVGRDYEQYF. The CDR3 region has the DNA TGTGCCAGCAGCGTCGGCCGGGACTACGAGCAGTACTTC.

This chain links TRBV7-2 with TRBJ1-3; 10 nucleotides align to TRBD1. V was pared by 4 bases and J by 3 bases, with 0 bases of the junction left unmatched. This CDR3 has 14 residues. Germline values: CDR1 SGHTA, CDR2 FQGNSA. For the CDR3, the DNA is TGTGCCAGCAGCTGGACAGGGGGTGGAAACACCATATATTTT. It translates to CASSWTGGGNTIYF.

The V gene is TRBV11-2, the J gene TRBJ2-5, with 8 bases fitting TRBD2. From germline, CDR1 is SGHAT and CDR2 FQNNGV. The junction had 11 bases not matched to a gene; V was cut back by 4 bases and J by 4 bases. The CDR3 length is 16 residues. The CDR3 loop is CASSYGGLGYIETQYF. The CDR3 nucleotides are TGTGCCAGCAGCTATGGGGGACTAGGGTATATAGAGACCCAGTACTTC.

The table lists this clone with a few counts. This chain links TRBV4-2 with TRBJ2-1, with D possibly being TRBD1 (6 bases). V shed 2 bases and J shed 4 bases, with 12 bases lying between them. This CDR3 spans 15 amino acids. From germline, CDR1 is LGHNA and CDR2 YNFKEQ. Written as DNA, the CDR3 is TGTGCCAGCAGCCAATTTAAGGACAGTTACAATGAGCAGTTCTTC. Its translation is CASSQFKDSYNEQFF.